Below, 5 T cell receptor beta chains from the same sample are listed, as sequenced in a study of breast tumors, draining lymph nodes, adjacent tissues. TCRdb re-derived calls from the multiplex PCR reads in MiXCR, one entry per CDR3 protein. Of some 170,000 distinct CDR3 sequences listed, about 33% were seen once; the top ten hold around 4%. The lymph nodes were axillary draining lymph nodes from breast cancer patients. The specimen sequenced was axillary lymph node tissue. These receptors originate from a female donor with breast cancer. Some clones in this sample may be carry-over from other donors' samples.

Ten or more counts support this clonotype. The chain has TRBV24-1 and TRBJ2-5, with D unclear. The V and J ends lost 4 bases and 3 bases respectively, with 14 bases between them. Germline CDR1 is KGHDR and CDR2 is SFDVKD. CDR3 length: 15 amino acids. In nucleotides, the CDR3 is TGTGCCACCAGTGACCCCCGGAAAGCCGAAGAGACCCAGTACTTC. This codes for CATSDPRKAEETQYF.

This clonotype has at least ten counts. The J gene is TRBJ1-6, the V gene TRBV5-1; TRBD1 agrees at 9 bases. J gave up 7 bases and V 3 bases, and 2 bases lay outside the gene matches. The germline gives CDR1 SGHRS, CDR2 YFSETQ. The CDR3 totals 14 residues. The CDR3 is CASSYGQGNSPLHF. Written as DNA, the CDR3 is TGCGCCAGCAGCTATGGACAGGGGAATTCACCCCTCCACTTT.

Note on this clonotype: This could be a read error, since a much larger clone is one nucleotide away. The V call is TRBV2, the J call TRBJ1-1; D unresolved. The CDR3 spans 14 residues. Germline values: CDR1 SNHLY, CDR2 FYNNEI. The germline V and J ends were trimmed by 5 bases and 0 bases, with 10 bases remaining between them. The chain's CDR3 is CASSNRQLNTEAFF. CDR3 coding DNA: TGTGCCAGCAGTAATCGTCAGCTGAACACTGAAGCTTTCTTT.

This clonotype is a singleton in its sample. This sequence joins TRBV5-1 and TRBJ2-1, with a possible D match to TRBD2 (6 bases). In germline, CDR1 is SGHRS, CDR2 YFSETQ. The V gene lost 4 bases and the J gene lost 10 bases, with 15 bases spanning the gap. CDR3 length equals 13 residues. The CDR3 loop is CASSPGVSGEQFF. The CDR3 coding sequence is TGCGCCAGCAGCCCGGGGGTATCTGGAGAGCAGTTCTTC.

This clonotype was counted many times. The V gene is TRBV7-3, the J gene TRBJ2-1, with TRBD2 as a possible D gene (5 bases). The germline V gene encodes CDR1 SGHTA and CDR2 FQGTGA. The CDR3 consists of 16 residues. With 0 bases removed from V and 8 bases from J, the gap between germline ends came to 17 bases. CDR3 residues: CASSLTGLPGRYEQFF. CDR3 bases: TGTGCCAGCAGCTTAACCGGACTCCCGGGTAGGTATGAGCAGTTCTTC.